The clone carrying this T cell receptor (beta chain) was counted once. This specimen belongs to a study of T cell responses to AZD1222 COVID-19 vaccine. The data were produced by immunoSEQ multiplex PCR, yet TCRdb's version contains in-frame clones alone and is incomplete. There are around 130,000 clones in the sample; about 89% occur only once, and approximately 5.1% lies in the top ten. The sequenced sample was peripheral blood, obtained on day 0 of AZD1222 vaccination. The TCR sequence derives from an adult in good health.

This chain's CDR3 is CAISVGNTEAFF. CDR3 nucleotide sequence: TGTGCCATCAGTGTTGGGAACACTGAAGCTTTCTTT. This chain joins TRBV10-3 and TRBJ1-1; the D is unclear. The V end was cut by 4 bases, the J end by 1 base, with 4 bases between. The CDR3 is made up of 12 amino acids. Germline CDR1 and CDR2: ENHRY and SYGVKD.